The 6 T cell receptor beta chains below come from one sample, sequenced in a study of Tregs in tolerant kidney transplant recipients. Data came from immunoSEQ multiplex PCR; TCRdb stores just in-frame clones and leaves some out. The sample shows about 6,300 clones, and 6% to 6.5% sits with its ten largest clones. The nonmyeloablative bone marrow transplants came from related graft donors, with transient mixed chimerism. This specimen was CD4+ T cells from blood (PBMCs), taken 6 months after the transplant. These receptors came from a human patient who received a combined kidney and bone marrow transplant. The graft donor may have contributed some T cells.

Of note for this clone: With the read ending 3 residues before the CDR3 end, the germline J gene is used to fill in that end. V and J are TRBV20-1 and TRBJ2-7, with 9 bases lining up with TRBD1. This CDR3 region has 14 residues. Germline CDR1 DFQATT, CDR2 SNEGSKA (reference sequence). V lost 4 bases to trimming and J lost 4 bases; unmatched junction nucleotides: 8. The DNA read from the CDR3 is TGCAGTGCTAAGCCCGGGACAGGGATTTACGAG. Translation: CSAKPGTGIYE. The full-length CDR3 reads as CSAKPGTGIYEQYF.

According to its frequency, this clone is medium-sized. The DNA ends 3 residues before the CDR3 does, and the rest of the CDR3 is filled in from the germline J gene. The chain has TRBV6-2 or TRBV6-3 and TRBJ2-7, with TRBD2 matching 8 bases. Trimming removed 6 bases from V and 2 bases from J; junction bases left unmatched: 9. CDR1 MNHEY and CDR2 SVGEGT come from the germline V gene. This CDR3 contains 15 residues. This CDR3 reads CASSPSGRSPYEQYF. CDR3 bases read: TGTGCCAGCAGCCCGAGCGGGAGAAGCCCCTACGAG.

CDR3 in amino acids: CSALKVGGISGQPQHF. The CDR3 DNA, read in part, is TGCAGTGCCCTTAAAGTAGGGGGCATTAGCGGTCAGCCC. The chain has TRBV20-1 and TRBJ1-5; TRBD1 matches 7 bases. The read terminates 3 residues before the CDR3 end, so the remaining end is supplied by the germline J gene. The V and J ends lost 6 bases and 6 bases, in that order; junction bases with no gene match: 17. The CDR3 length is 16 residues. Germline V lookup: CDR1 DFQATT, CDR2 SNEGSKA (reference sequence).

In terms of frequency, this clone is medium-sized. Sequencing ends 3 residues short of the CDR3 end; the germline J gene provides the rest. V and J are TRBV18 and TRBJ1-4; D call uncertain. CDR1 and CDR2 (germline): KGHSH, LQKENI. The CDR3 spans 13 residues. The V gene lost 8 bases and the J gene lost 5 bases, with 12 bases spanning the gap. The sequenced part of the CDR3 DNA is TGTGCCAGCACCCCGTTGCGGAATGAAAAA. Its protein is CASTPLRNEK. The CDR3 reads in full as CASTPLRNEKLFF.

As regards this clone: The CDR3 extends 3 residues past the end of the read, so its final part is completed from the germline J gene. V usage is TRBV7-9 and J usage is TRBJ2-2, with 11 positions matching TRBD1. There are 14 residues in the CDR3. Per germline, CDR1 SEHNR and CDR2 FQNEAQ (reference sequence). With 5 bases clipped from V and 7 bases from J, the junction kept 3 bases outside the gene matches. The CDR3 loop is CASSRTGGSGELFF. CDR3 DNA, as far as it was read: TGTGCCAGCAGCAGGACAGGGGGCAGCGGGGAG.

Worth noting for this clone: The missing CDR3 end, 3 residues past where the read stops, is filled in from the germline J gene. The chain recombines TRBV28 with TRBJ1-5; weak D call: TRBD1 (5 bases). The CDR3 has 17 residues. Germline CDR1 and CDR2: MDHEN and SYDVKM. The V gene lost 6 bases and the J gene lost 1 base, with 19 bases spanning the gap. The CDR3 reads CASRAVQGSGSNQPQHF. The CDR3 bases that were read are TGTGCCAGCAGGGCGGTCCAGGGATCAGGCAGCAATCAGCCC.